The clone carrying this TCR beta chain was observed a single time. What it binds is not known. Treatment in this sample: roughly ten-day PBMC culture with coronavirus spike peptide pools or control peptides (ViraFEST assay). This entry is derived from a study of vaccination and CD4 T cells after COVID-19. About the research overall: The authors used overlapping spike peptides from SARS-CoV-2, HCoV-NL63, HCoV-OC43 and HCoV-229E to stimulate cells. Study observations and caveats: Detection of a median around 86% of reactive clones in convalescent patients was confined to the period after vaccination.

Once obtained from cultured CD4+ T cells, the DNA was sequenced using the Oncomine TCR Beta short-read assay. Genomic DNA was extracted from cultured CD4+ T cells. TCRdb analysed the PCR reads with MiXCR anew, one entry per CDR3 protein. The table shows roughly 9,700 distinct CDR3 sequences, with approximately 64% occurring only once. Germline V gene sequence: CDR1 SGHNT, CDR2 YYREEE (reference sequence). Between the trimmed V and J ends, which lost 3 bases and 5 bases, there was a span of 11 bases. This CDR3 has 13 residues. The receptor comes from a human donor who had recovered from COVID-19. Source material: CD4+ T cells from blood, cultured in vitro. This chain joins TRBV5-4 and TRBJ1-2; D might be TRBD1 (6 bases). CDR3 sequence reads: CASSSGTPYGYTF. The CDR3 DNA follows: TGTGCCAGCAGCTCCGGGACACCATATGGCTACACCTTC.